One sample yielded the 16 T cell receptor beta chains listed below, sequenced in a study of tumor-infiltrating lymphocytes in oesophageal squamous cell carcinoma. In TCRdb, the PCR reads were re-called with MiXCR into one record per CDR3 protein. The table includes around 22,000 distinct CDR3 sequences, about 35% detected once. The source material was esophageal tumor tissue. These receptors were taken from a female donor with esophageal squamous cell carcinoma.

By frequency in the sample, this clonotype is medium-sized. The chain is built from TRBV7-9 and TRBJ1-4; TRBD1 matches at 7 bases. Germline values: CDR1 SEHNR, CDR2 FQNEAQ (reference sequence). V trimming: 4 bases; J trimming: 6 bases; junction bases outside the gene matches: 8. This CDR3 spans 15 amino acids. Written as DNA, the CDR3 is TGTGCCAGCAGCTGGCCGGGACAGTCTCATGAAAAACTGTTTTTT. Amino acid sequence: CASSWPGQSHEKLFF.

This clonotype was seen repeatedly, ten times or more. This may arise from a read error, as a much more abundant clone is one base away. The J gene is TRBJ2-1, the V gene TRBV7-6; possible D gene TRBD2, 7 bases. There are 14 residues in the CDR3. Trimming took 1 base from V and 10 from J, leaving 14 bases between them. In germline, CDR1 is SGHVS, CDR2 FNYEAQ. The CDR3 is CASSLEGGGYEQFF. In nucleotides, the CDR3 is TGTGCCAGCAGCTTAGAAGGGGGAGGGTACGAGCAGTTCTTC.

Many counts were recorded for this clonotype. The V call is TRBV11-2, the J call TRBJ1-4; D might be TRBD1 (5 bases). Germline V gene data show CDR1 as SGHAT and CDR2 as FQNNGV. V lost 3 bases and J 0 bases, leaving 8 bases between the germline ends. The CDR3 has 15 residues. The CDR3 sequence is CASSFGGATNEKLFF. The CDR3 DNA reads TGTGCCAGCAGCTTTGGGGGAGCAACTAATGAAAAACTGTTTTTT.

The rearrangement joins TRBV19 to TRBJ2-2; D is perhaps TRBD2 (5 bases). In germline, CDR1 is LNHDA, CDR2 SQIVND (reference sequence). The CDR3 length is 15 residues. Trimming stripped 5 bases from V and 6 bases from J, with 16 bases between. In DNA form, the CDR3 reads TGTGCCAGTAGTCAAAACGGCCGGGATCCCGGGGAGCTGTTTTTT. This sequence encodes CASSQNGRDPGELFF.

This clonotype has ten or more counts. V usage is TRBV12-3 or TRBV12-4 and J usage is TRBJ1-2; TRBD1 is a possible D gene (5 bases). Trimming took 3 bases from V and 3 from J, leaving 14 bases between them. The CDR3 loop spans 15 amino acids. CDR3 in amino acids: CASSLKGRGDYGYTF. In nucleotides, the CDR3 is TGTGCCAGCAGTTTGAAGGGACGGGGCGACTATGGCTACACCTTC.

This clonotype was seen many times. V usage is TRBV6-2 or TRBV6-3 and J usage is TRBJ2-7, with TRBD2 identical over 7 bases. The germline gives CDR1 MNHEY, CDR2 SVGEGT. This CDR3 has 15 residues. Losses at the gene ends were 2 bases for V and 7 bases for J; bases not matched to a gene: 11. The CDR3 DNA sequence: TGTGCCAGCAGTTACGTAGCGGGCCTTCCCGGGGAGCAGTACTTC. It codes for CASSYVAGLPGEQYF.

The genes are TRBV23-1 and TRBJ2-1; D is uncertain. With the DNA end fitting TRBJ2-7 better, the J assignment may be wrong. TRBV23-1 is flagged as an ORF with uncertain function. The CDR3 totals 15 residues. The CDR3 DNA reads TGCGCCAGCAGTCCCGTCTCTCTCTCCTCCTACGAGCAGTACTTC. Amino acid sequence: CASSPVSLSSYEQYF.

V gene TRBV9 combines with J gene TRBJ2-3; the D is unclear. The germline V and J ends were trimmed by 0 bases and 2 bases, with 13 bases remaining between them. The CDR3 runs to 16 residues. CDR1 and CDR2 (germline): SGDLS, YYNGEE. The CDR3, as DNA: TGTGCCAGCAGCGTAGAGGGAAACCCCCACACAGATACGCAGTATTTT. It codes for CASSVEGNPHTDTQYF.

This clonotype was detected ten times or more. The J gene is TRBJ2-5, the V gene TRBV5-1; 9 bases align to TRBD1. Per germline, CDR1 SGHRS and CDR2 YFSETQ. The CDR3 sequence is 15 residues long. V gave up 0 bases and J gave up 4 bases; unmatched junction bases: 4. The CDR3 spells CASSLGPGQGETQYF. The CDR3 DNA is TGCGCCAGCAGCTTGGGACCGGGACAGGGAGAGACCCAGTACTTC.

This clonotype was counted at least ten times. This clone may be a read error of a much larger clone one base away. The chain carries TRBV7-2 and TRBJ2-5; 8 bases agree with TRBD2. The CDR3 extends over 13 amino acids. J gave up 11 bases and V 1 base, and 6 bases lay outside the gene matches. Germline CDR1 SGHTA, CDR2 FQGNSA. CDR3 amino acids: CASSLVAGNEQYF. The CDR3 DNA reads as TGTGCCAGCAGCTTAGTAGCGGGAAATGAGCAGTACTTC.

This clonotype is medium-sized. In DNA form, the CDR3 reads TGTGCCAGCAGCTTAGATAGGACAGGGAACTATGGCTACACCTTC. It encodes CASSLDRTGNYGYTF. J is TRBJ1-2 and V is TRBV7-9; 8 bases fit TRBD1. The CDR3 totals 15 residues. V was clipped by 1 base and J by 2 bases; unmatched bases: 3. The germline V gene encodes CDR1 SEHNR and CDR2 FQNEAQ (reference sequence).

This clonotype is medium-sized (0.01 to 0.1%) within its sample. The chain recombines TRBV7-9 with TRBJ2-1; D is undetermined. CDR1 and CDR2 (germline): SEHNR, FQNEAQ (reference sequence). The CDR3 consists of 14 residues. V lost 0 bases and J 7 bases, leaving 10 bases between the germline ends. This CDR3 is CASSLAGRANEQFF. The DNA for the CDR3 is TGTGCCAGCAGCTTAGCGGGAAGGGCAAATGAGCAGTTCTTC.

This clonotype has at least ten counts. The CDR3 DNA is TGTGCCAGCAGGGGGCCCTATGGCTACACCTTC. Its protein product is CASRGPYGYTF. The rearrangement links TRBV28 to TRBJ1-2; D might be TRBD1 (5 bases). In germline, CDR1 is MDHEN, CDR2 SYDVKM. The CDR3 runs to 11 residues. The germline V and J ends were trimmed by 6 bases and 4 bases, with 6 bases remaining between them.

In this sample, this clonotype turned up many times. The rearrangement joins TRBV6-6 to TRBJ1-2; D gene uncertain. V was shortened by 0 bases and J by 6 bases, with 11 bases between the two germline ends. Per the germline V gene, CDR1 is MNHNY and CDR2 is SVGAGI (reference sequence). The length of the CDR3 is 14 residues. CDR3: CASSYSGSTNGYTF. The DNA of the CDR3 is TGTGCCAGCAGTTACTCGGGGAGTACCAATGGCTACACCTTC.

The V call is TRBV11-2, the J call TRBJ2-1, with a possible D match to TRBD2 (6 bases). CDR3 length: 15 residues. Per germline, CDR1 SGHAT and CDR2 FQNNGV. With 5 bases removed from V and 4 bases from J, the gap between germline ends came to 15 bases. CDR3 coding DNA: TGTGCCAGCAGCGGGGGAGGCGGACGATACAATGAGCAGTTCTTC. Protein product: CASSGGGGRYNEQFF.

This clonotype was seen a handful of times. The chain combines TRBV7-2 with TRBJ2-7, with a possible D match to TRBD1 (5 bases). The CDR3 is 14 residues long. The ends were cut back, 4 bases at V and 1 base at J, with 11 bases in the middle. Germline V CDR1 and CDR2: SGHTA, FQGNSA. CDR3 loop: CASSSKAGSYEQYF. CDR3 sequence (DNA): TGTGCCAGCAGCTCGAAGGCAGGGTCCTACGAGCAGTACTTC.